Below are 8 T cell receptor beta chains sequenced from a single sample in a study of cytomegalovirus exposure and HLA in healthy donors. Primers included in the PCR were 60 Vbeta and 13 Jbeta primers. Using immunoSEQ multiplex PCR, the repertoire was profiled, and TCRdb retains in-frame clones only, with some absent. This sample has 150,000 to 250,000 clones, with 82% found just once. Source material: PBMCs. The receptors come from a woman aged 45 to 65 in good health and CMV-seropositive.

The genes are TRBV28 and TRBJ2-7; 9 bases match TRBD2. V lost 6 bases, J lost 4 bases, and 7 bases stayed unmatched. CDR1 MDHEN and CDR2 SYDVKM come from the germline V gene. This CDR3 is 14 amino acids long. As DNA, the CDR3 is TGTGCCAGCAGCCGACTAGCGGTTAGGTACGAGCAGTACTTC. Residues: CASSRLAVRYEQYF. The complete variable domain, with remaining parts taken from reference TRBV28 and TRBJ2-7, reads DVKVTQSSRYLVKRTGEKVFLECVQDMDHENMFWYRQDPGLGLRLIYFSYDVKMKEKGDIPEGYSVSREKKERFSLILESASTNQTSMYLCASSRLAVRYEQYFGPGTRLTVT.

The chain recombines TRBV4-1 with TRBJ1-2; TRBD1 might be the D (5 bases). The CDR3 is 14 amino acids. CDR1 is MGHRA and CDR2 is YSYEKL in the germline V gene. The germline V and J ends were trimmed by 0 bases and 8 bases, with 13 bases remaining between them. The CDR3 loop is CASSQELGVWGYTF. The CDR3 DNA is TGCGCCAGCAGCCAAGAATTAGGGGTCTGGGGCTACACCTTC.

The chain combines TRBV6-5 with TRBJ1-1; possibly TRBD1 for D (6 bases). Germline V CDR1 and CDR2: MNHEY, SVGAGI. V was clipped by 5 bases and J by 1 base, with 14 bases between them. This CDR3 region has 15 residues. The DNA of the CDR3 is TGTGCCAGCAGTAAACCGGGACATACGAACACTGAAGCTTTCTTT. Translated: CASSKPGHTNTEAFF.

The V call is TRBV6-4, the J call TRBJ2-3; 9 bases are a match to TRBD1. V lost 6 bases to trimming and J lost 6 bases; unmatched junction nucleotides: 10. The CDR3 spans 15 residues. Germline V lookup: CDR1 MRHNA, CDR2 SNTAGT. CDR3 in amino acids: CASSPGQGRSDTQYF. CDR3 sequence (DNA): TGTGCCAGCAGCCCCGGACAGGGGAGATCGGATACGCAGTATTTT.

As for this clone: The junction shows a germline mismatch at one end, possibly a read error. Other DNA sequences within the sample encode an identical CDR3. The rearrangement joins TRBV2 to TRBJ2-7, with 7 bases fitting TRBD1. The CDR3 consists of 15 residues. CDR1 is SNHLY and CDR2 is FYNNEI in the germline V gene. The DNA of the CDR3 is TGTGCCAGCAGCCCGACAGGGTCGTTGTACTACGAGCAGTACTTT. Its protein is CASSPTGSLYYEQYF.

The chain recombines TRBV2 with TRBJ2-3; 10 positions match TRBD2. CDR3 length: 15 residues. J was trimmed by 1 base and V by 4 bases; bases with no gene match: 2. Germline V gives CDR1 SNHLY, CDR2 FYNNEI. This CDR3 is CASSGTSGGTDTQYF. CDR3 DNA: TGTGCCAGCAGTGGTACTAGCGGGGGCACAGATACGCAGTATTTT.

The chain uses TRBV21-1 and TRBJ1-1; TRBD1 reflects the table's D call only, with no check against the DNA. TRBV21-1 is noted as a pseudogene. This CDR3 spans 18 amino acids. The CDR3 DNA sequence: TGTGCCAGCAGCAAAAAGGGGGGTGGACAGGTCAGGAACACTGAAGCTTTCTTT. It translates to CASSKKGGGQVRNTEAFF.

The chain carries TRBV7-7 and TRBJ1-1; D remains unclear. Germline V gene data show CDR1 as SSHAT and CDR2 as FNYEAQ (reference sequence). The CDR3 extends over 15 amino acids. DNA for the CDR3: TGTGCTAGCTTCCCCCAACAGCACATGAACACTGAAGCTTTCTTT. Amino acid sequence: CASFPQQHMNTEAFF.